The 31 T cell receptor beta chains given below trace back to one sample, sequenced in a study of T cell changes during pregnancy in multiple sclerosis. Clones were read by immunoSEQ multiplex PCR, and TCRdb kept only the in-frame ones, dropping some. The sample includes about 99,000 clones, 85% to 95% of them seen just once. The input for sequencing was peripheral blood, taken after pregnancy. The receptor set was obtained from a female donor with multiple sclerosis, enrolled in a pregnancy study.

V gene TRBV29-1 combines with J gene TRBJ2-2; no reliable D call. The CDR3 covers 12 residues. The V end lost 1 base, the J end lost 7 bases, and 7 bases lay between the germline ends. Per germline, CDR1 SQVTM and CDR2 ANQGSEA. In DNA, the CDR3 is TGCAGCGTTGAAGCCGCAGGCGGGGAGCTGTTTTTT. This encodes CSVEAAGGELFF.

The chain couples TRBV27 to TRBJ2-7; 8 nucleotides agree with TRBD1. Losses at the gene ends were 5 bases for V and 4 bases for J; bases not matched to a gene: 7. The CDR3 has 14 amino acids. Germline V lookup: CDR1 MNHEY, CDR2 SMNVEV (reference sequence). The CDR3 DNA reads TGTGCCAGCAGTCACAGGGGGGACAAGTACGAGCAGTACTTC. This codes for CASSHRGDKYEQYF.

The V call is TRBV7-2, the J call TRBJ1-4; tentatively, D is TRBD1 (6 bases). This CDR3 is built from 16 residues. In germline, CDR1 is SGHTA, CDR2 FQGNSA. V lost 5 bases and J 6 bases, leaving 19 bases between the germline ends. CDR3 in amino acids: CASSPLVRAGDEKLFF. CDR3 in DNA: TGTGCCAGCAGCCCCTTAGTTCGGGCAGGGGATGAAAAACTGTTTTTT.

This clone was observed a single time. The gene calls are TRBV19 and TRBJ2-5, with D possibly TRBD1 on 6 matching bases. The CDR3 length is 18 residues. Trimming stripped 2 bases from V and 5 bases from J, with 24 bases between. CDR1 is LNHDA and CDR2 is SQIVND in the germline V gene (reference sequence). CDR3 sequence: CASSIQKRGIWGPETQYF. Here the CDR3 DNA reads TGTGCCAGTAGTATACAAAAGAGGGGGATCTGGGGCCCGGAGACCCAGTACTTC.

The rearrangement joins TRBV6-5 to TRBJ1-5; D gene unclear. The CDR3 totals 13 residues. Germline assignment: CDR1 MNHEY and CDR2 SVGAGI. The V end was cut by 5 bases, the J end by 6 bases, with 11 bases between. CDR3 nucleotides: TGTGCCAGCAGTCTCCTGAACGGTCAGCCCCAGCATTTT. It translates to CASSLLNGQPQHF.

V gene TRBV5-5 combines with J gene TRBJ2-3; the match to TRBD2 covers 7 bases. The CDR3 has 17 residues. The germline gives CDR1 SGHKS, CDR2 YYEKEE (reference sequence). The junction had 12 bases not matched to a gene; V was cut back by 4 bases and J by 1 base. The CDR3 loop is CASSPERTSGGTDTQYF. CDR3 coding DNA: TGTGCCAGCAGCCCGGAAAGGACTAGTGGGGGCACAGATACGCAGTATTTT.

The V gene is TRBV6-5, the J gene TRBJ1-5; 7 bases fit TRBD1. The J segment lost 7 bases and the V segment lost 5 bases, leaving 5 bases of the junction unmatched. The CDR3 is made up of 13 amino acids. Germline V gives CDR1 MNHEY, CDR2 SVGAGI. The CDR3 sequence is CASSDRATQPQHF. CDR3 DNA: TGTGCCAGCAGTGACAGGGCAACGCAGCCCCAGCATTTT.

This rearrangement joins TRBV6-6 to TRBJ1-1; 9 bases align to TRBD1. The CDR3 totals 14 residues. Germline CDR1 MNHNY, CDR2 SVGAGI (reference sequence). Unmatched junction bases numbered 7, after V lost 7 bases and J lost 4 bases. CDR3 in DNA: TGTGCCAGCACCACACAGGGGGCAGGCACTGAAGCTTTCTTT. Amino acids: CASTTQGAGTEAFF.

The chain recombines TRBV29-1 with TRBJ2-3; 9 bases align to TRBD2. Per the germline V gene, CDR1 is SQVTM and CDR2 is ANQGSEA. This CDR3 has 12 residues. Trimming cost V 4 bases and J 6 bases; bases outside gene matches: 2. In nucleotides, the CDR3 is TGCAGCGTTGGGACTAGCGCGGATACGCAGTATTTT. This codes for CSVGTSADTQYF.

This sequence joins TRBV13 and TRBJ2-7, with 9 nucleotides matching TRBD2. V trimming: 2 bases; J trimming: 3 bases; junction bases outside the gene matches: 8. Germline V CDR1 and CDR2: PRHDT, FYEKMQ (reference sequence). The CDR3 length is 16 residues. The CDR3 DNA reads TGTGCCAGCAGCTTACGCCGGCTAGCGGGAAGCTACGAGCAGTACTTC. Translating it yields CASSLRRLAGSYEQYF.

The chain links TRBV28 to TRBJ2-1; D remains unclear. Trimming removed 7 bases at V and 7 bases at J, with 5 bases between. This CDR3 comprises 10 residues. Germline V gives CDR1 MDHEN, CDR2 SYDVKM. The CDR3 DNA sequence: TGTGCCAGCAAAGCGAATGAGCAGTTCTTC. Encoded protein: CASKANEQFF.

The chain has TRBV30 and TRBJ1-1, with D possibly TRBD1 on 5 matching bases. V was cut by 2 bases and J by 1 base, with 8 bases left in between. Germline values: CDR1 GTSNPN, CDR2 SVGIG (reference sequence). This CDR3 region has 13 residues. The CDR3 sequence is CAWSIGANTEAFF. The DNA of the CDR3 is TGTGCCTGGAGTATTGGGGCGAACACTGAAGCTTTCTTT.

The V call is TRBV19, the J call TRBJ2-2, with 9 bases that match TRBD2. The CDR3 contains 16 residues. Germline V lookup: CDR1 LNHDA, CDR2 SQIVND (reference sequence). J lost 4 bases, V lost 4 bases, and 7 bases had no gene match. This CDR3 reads CASSTGGRAGTGELFF. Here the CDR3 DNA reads TGTGCCAGTAGTACTGGCGGGAGGGCGGGCACCGGGGAGCTGTTTTTT. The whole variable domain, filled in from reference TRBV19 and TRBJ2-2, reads DGGITQSPKYLFRKEGQNVTLSCEQNLNHDAMYWYRQDPGQGLRLIYYSQIVNDFQKGDIAEGYSVSREKKESFPLTVTSAQKNPTAFYLCASSTGGRAGTGELFFGEGSRLTVL.

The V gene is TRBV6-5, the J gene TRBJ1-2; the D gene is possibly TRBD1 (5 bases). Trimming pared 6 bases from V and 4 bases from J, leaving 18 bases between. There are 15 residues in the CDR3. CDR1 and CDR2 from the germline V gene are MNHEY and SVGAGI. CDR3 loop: CASSNSIGVVYGYTF. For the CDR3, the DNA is TGTGCCAGCAGCAACTCCATAGGGGTTGTCTATGGCTACACCTTC.

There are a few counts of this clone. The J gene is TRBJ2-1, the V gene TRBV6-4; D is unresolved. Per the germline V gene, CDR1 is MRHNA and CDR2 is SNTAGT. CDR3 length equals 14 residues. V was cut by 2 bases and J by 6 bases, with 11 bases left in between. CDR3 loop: CASSDEVASNEQFF. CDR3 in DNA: TGTGCCAGCAGTGACGAAGTAGCTAGCAATGAGCAGTTCTTC.

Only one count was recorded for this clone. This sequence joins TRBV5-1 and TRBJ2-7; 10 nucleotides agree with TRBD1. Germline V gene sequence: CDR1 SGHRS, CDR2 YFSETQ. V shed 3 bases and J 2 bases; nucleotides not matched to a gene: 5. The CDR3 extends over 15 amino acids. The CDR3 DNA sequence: TGCGCCAGCAGCTCGCCGGGACAGGGGACCTACGAGCAGTACTTC. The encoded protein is CASSSPGQGTYEQYF.

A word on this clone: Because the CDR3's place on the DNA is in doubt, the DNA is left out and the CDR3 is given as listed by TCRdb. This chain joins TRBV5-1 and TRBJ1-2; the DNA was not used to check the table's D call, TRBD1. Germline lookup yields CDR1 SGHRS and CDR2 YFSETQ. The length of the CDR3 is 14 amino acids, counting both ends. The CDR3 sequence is CASSLGQYFGGYTF.

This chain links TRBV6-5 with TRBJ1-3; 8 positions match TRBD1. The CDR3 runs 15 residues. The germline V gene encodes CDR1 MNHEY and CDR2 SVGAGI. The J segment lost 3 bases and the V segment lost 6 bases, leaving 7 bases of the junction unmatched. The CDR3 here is CASRGGQGSGNTIYF. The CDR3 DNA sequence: TGTGCCAGCAGAGGAGGACAGGGCAGTGGAAACACCATATATTTT.

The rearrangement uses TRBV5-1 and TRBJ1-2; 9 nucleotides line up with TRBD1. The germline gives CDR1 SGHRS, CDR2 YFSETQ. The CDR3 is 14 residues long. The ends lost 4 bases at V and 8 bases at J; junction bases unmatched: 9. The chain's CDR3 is CASSPPGTGNGYTF. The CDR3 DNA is TGCGCCAGCAGCCCGCCCGGGACAGGGAACGGCTACACCTTC.

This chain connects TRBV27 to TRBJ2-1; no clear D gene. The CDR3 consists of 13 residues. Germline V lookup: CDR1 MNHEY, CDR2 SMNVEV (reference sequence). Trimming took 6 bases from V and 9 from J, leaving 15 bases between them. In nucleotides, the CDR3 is TGTGCCAGCAGCCTTAACCGGTTTACTGAGCAGTTCTTC. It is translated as CASSLNRFTEQFF.

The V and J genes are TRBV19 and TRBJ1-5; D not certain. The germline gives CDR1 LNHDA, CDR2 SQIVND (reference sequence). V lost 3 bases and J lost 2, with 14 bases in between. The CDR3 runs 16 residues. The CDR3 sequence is CASSIDPGRGNQPQHF. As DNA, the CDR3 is TGTGCCAGTAGTATTGACCCTGGGAGGGGCAATCAGCCCCAGCATTTT.

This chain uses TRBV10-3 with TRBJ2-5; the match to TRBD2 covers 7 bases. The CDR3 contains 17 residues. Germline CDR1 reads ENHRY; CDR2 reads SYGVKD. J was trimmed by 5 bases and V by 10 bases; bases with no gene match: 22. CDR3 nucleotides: TGTGCCACCACCCAAGGGCGGGGGAGATTGGGTGTGGAGACCCAGTACTTC. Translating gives CATTQGRGRLGVETQYF.

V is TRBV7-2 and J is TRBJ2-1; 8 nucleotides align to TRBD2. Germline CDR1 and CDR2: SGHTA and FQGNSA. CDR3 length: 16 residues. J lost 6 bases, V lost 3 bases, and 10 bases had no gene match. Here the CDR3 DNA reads TGTGCCAGCAGCTTCGTCCCGGGACTAGTTACCAATGAGCAGTTCTTC. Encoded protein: CASSFVPGLVTNEQFF.

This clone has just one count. CDR3 region: CALSVTGTNYGYTF. The CDR3 DNA follows: TGTGCCCTATCAGTGACAGGGACAAACTATGGCTACACCTTC. V gene TRBV30 combines with J gene TRBJ1-2; TRBD1 matches at 7 bases. Germline-derived CDR1 and CDR2 are GTSNPN and SVGIG (reference sequence). Germline trimming cut 8 bases from V and 2 bases from J; bases unmatched to any gene: 11. This CDR3 has 14 amino acids.

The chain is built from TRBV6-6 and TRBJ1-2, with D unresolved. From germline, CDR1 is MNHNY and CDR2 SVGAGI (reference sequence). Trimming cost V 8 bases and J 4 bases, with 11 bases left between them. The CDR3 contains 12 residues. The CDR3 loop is CASYAGGYGYTF. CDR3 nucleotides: TGTGCCAGCTATGCGGGCGGCTATGGCTACACCTTC.

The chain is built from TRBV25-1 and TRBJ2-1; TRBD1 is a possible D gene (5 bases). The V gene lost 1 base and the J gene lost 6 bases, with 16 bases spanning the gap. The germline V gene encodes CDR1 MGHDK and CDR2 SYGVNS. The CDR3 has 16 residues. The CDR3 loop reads CASSEFVAGRRNEQFF. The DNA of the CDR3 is TGTGCCAGCAGTGAATTCGTCGCAGGGCGTCGCAATGAGCAGTTCTTC.

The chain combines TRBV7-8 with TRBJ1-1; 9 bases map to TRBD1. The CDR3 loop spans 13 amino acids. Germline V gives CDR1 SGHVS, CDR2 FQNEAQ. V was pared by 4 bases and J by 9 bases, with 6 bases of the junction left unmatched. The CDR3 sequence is CASSSSGTGKAFF. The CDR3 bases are TGTGCCAGCAGCTCCTCCGGGACAGGGAAAGCTTTCTTT.

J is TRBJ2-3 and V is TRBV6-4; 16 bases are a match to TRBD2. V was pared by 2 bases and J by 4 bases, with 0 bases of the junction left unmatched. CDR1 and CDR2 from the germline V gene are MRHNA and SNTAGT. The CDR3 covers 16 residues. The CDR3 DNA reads TGTGCCAGCAGTGACGGGACTAGCGGGGGGGCAGATACGCAGTATTTT. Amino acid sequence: CASSDGTSGGADTQYF.

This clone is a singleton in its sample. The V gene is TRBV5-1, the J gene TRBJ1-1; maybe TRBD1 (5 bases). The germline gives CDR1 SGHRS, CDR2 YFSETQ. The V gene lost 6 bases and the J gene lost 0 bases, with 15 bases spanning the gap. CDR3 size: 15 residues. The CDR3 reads CASNQGGSLNTEAFF. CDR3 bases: TGCGCCAGCAACCAGGGAGGCAGCTTGAACACTGAAGCTTTCTTT.

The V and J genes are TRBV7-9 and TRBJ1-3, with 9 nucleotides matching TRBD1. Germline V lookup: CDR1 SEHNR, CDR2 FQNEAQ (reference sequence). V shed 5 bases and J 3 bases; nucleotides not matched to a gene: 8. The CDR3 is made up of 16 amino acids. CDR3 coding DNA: TGTGCCAGCAGCCGGACAGGGGAAGTTTTTGGAAACACCATATATTTT. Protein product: CASSRTGEVFGNTIYF.

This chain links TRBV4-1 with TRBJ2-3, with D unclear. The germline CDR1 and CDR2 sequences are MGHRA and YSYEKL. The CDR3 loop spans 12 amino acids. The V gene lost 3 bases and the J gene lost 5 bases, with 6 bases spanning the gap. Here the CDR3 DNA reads TGCGCCAGCAGCCACCTCAGAGATACGCAGTATTTT. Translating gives CASSHLRDTQYF.